The 12 T cell receptor beta chains below come from one sample, sequenced in a study of CXCR3-negative and CXCR3-positive naive CD8 T cells. Preparation of TRB cDNA libraries relied on 5' RACE carrying UMI labels. TCRdb reanalyzed the 5' RACE reads and collapses them to one entry per CDR3 protein, without DNA. This table holds over 35,000 distinct CDR3 sequences. What was sequenced was naive CXCR3- CD8+ T cells from blood. The subset is: CD45RO-CCR7+CD27+CD95- naive CD8+ T cells lacking CXCR3 (TNR3-). The origin of the receptors is a human donor in good health. Some clones in this sample may be carry-over from other donors' samples.

The CDR3: CSVVPGQDTDTQYF. This chain links TRBV29-1 with TRBJ2-3; absent DNA, TCRdb's TRBD1 call cannot be checked. Germline lookup yields CDR1 SQVTM and CDR2 ANQGSEA. CDR3 length: 14 amino acids.

The chain links TRBV20-1 to TRBJ1-1; TCRdb indicates TRBD1, and absent DNA this call remains unverified. Germline loops: CDR1 DFQATT, CDR2 SNEGSKA (reference sequence). The CDR3 has 14 amino acids. CDR3 residues: CSAPYGQGHTEAFF.

This sequence joins TRBV13 and TRBJ2-5; the TRBD1 assignment by TCRdb is unverifiable without DNA. Germline V gives CDR1 PRHDT, CDR2 FYEKMQ (reference sequence). The CDR3 length is 17 residues. The CDR3 reads CASSLGFGRQEQETQYF.

The chain is built from TRBV15 and TRBJ2-2; TCRdb outputs TRBD1, but without DNA this stays unchecked. The CDR3 loop spans 17 amino acids. Germline values: CDR1 LNHNV, CDR2 YYDKDF (reference sequence). The CDR3 loop is CATSRLIRDPNTGELFF. The entire variable domain, with the rest obtained from reference TRBV15 and TRBJ2-2, is as follows: DAMVIQNPRYQVTQFGKPVTLSCSQTLNHNVMYWYQQKSSQAPKLLFHYYDKDFNNEADTPDNFQSRRPNTSFCFLDIRSPGLGDTAMYLCATSRLIRDPNTGELFFGEGSRLTVL.

The chain links TRBV27 to TRBJ2-2. The germline V gene encodes CDR1 MNHEY and CDR2 SMNVEV (reference sequence). The CDR3 length is 12 residues. The CDR3 sequence: CASRDGLKELFF.

V and J are TRBV27 and TRBJ2-1; TCRdb picks TRBD2, but there is no DNA to check that call. The germline CDR1 and CDR2 sequences are MNHEY and SMNVEV (reference sequence). CDR3 size: 15 residues. CDR3 in amino acids: CASTTMGPFYNEQFF.

The V gene is TRBV13, the J gene TRBJ2-1; lacking DNA, the TRBD1 call made by TCRdb goes unchecked. Germline V gives CDR1 PRHDT, CDR2 FYEKMQ (reference sequence). The CDR3 is 16 residues long. CDR3 in amino acids: CASSLRQTQGENEQFF.

This rearrangement joins TRBV20-1 to TRBJ1-4. Germline V CDR1 and CDR2: DFQATT, SNEGSKA (reference sequence). The CDR3 has 16 residues. The CDR3 loop is CSAILSGGFANEKLFF.

This chain connects TRBV20-1 to TRBJ2-5; lacking DNA, the TRBD1 call made by TCRdb goes unchecked. CDR3 size: 13 residues. Germline assignment: CDR1 DFQATT and CDR2 SNEGSKA (reference sequence). The CDR3 protein is CSARGQGQETQYF.

This clonotype ranks as medium-sized in terms of frequency. This chain uses TRBV6-5 with TRBJ2-2. This CDR3 comprises 14 residues. Germline loops: CDR1 MNHEY, CDR2 SVGAGI. CDR3 sequence reads: CASSYLGFAGELFF.

The J gene is TRBJ2-1, the V gene TRBV20-1; TCRdb names TRBD2, which stays unverified in the absence of DNA. The CDR3 contains 15 residues. Germline loops: CDR1 DFQATT, CDR2 SNEGSKA (reference sequence). CDR3 residues: CSAFIVGSSYNEQFF.

V usage is TRBV7-6 and J usage is TRBJ2-5; lacking DNA, the TRBD1 call made by TCRdb goes unchecked. Germline assignment: CDR1 SGHVS and CDR2 FNYEAQ. This CDR3 is 17 amino acids long. CDR3: CASSLALGQGLQETQYF.